The next 25 T cell receptor beta chains were all read from a single sample in a study of blood T cell repertoires in COVID-19. Only in-frame clones appear in the TCRdb table, and some are missing; sequencing was by immunoSEQ multiplex PCR. This sample has about 210,000 clones, with about 81% found just once. Specimen: PBMCs or T cells enriched from blood (not recorded which). These receptors were collected from a man in his forties or fifties who had recovered from COVID-19.

This clone occurred many times. The chain carries TRBV3-1 (or the pseudogene TRBV3-2) and TRBJ1-5; D unclear. The ends were cut back, 5 bases at V and 5 bases at J, with 10 bases in the middle. Germline-derived CDR1 and CDR2 are LGHDT and YNNKEL (reference sequence). The CDR3 is made up of 13 amino acids. CDR3 sequence: CASSSLGDQPQHF. DNA of the CDR3: TGTGCCAGCAGCTCTTTGGGAGATCAGCCCCAGCATTTT.

The chain uses TRBV2 and TRBJ2-1; 10 nucleotides match TRBD2. In germline, CDR1 is SNHLY, CDR2 FYNNEI. CDR3 length: 15 residues. V lost 1 base and J lost 9; bases outside the gene matches: 6. CDR3 nucleotide sequence: TGTGCCAGCAGTGAAGGAGCGGGGGGGCCAAGTGAGCAGTTCTTC. This codes for CASSEGAGGPSEQFF. Based on the CDR3 plus reference TRBV2 and TRBJ2-1, the full variable domain is EPEVTQTPSHQVTQMGQEVILRCVPISNHLYFYWYRQILGQKVEFLVSFYNNEISEKSEIFDDQFSVERPDGSNFTLKIRSTKLEDSAMYFCASSEGAGGPSEQFFGPGTRLTVL.

The chain carries TRBV6-5 and TRBJ1-4, with 7 bases matching TRBD1. With 1 base clipped from V and 4 bases from J, the junction kept 3 bases outside the gene matches. The CDR3 totals 15 residues. The germline V gene has CDR1 MNHEY and CDR2 SVGAGI. The CDR3 protein is CASSYYGTDNEKLFF. The CDR3 DNA reads as TGTGCCAGCAGTTACTACGGGACAGATAATGAAAAACTGTTTTTT.

CDR3: CASSSRLLAGGRVETQYF. Written as DNA, the CDR3 is TGTGCCAGCAGCTCGAGATTACTAGCGGGGGGGCGGGTAGAGACCCAGTACTTC. The chain combines TRBV7-8 with TRBJ2-5; TRBD2 matches 13 bases. The CDR3 loop spans 18 amino acids. CDR1 is SGHVS and CDR2 is FQNEAQ in the germline V gene. The J segment lost 4 bases and the V segment lost 4 bases, leaving 12 bases of the junction unmatched.

This chain links TRBV7-9 with TRBJ1-1; D ambiguous. CDR3 length: 14 residues. V dropped 5 bases and J dropped 8 bases, with 18 bases sitting between them. Germline V gene lookup returns CDR1 SEHNR and CDR2 FQNEAQ (reference sequence). DNA for the CDR3: TGTGCCAGCAGCCCACAGACCCGAGATGGGGAAGCTTTCTTT. It is translated as CASSPQTRDGEAFF.

The J gene is TRBJ2-1, the V gene TRBV6-5, with D perhaps TRBD1 (6 bases). This CDR3 contains 15 residues. Germline assignment: CDR1 MNHEY and CDR2 SVGAGI. Trimming left V 10 bases short and J 3 bases short, with 19 bases between. The CDR3 reads CATTSKPGVYNEQFF. The CDR3 nucleotides read TGTGCCACCACGAGCAAGCCAGGGGTCTACAATGAGCAGTTCTTC.

The J gene is TRBJ1-3, the V gene TRBV7-9, with D uncertain. V was clipped by 1 base and J by 0 bases, with 7 bases between them. The CDR3 is 15 residues long. Looked up from germline, CDR1 is SEHNR and CDR2 is FQNEAQ (reference sequence). The DNA for the CDR3 is TGTGCCAGCAGCTTAGGGGCAGGCTCTGGAAACACCATATATTTT. Protein product: CASSLGAGSGNTIYF.

The V call is TRBV4-1, the J call TRBJ1-2; D might be TRBD1 (6 bases). The germline V gene has CDR1 MGHRA and CDR2 YSYEKL. Trimming pared 8 bases from V and 7 bases from J, leaving 23 bases between. The CDR3 contains 15 residues. The CDR3 here is CASAPQGQGSRGYTF. The CDR3 DNA is TGCGCCAGCGCTCCCCAGGGGCAGGGAAGTCGTGGCTACACCTTC.

This chain uses TRBV19 with TRBJ1-1, with D hard to call. CDR1 is LNHDA, CDR2 SQIVND, per germline (reference sequence). The CDR3 sequence is 14 residues long. V lost 7 bases to trimming and J lost 1 base, with 13 bases between them. The CDR3 nucleotides read TGTGCCAGTACCATCCGGGGATCGAACACTGAAGCTTTCTTT. Its protein product is CASTIRGSNTEAFF.

Concerning this clone: One end of the junction varies from germline; a read error may be responsible. V is TRBV12-3 or TRBV12-4 and J is TRBJ2-7; 9 bases map to TRBD1. CDR3 length: 11 amino acids. CDR3 residues: CASSTGTGPAF. DNA for the CDR3: TGTGCCAGCAGTACCGGGACAGGGCCTGCCTTC.

The chain combines TRBV19 with TRBJ2-2, with TRBD2 as a possible D gene (6 bases). This CDR3 contains 13 residues. V lost 4 bases and J 7 bases, leaving 10 bases between the germline ends. Germline CDR1 is LNHDA and CDR2 is SQIVND (reference sequence). CDR3 in amino acids: CASSSAGHGELFF. In nucleotides, the CDR3 is TGTGCCAGTAGTAGTGCGGGGCACGGGGAGCTGTTTTTT.

The rearrangement uses TRBV5-1 and TRBJ1-3; 9 nucleotides line up with TRBD1. Germline CDR1 SGHRS, CDR2 YFSETQ. V lost 4 bases to trimming and J lost 4 bases; unmatched junction nucleotides: 6. The CDR3 sequence is 15 residues long. Here the CDR3 DNA reads TGCGCCAGCAGCAGTGGACAGGGGCAAGGAAACACCATATATTTT. Amino acids: CASSSGQGQGNTIYF.

The J gene is TRBJ2-5, the V gene TRBV29-1, with 7 positions matching TRBD2. V lost 2 bases to trimming and J lost 4 bases; unmatched junction nucleotides: 10. Germline V gives CDR1 SQVTM, CDR2 ANQGSEA. This CDR3 has 15 amino acids. The CDR3 sequence is CSVEYGLGTRETQYF. The CDR3 DNA is TGCAGCGTTGAATATGGACTAGGAACCCGAGAGACCCAGTACTTC.

This clone was seen once. V is TRBV25-1 and J is TRBJ1-4, with 7 bases matching TRBD1. Trimming removed 2 bases from V and 7 bases from J; junction bases left unmatched: 4. Germline assignment: CDR1 MGHDK and CDR2 SYGVNS. CDR3 length: 14 residues. CDR3 in DNA: TGTGCCAGCAGTGAAGGAGGGGGCGGTGAAAAACTGTTTTTT. Protein product: CASSEGGGGEKLFF.

The rearrangement links TRBV28 to TRBJ1-6, with 10 bases matching TRBD1. Germline V gives CDR1 MDHEN, CDR2 SYDVKM. The J segment lost 5 bases and the V segment lost 11 bases, leaving 12 bases of the junction unmatched. The CDR3 is made up of 16 amino acids. Here the CDR3 DNA reads TGTGCCGCTCATTCACCGGGACAGGGGAATAATTCACCCCTCCACTTT. The encoded protein is CAAHSPGQGNNSPLHF.

This rearrangement joins TRBV7-6 to TRBJ1-4, with D possibly being TRBD1 (6 bases). V was pared by 1 base and J by 5 bases, with 11 bases between. CDR3 length: 15 amino acids. CDR1 and CDR2 (germline): SGHVS, FNYEAQ. This CDR3 is CASSLEYGQNEKLFF. Written as DNA, the CDR3 is TGTGCCAGCAGCTTAGAGTATGGACAGAATGAAAAACTGTTTTTT. The whole variable domain, filled in from reference TRBV7-6 and TRBJ1-4, reads GAGVSQSPRYKVTKRGQDVALRCDPISGHVSLYWYRQALGQGPEFLTYFNYEAQQDKSGLPNDRFSAERPEGSISTLTIQRTEQRDSAMYRCASSLEYGQNEKLFFGSGTQLSVL.

V and J are TRBV30 and TRBJ1-1; D might be TRBD1 (5 bases). The CDR3 has 9 amino acids. The V gene's germline CDR1 is GTSNPN and CDR2 SVGIG (reference sequence). V dropped 8 bases and J dropped 8 bases, with 9 bases sitting between them. The CDR3 nucleotides read TGTGCCAACGGGGGGGAAGCTTTCTTT. It translates to CANGGEAFF.

V gene TRBV6-5 combines with J gene TRBJ2-7, with a tentative D call TRBD1 (5 bases). This CDR3 spans 14 amino acids. V lost 0 bases to trimming and J lost 7 bases, with 13 bases between them. CDR1 and CDR2 (germline): MNHEY, SVGAGI. The CDR3 nucleotides are TGTGCCAGCAGTTACTCGATTGACAGTTTAGAGCAGTACTTC. Translation: CASSYSIDSLEQYF.

The chain links TRBV7-6 to TRBJ2-1, with a weak D call TRBD2 (6 bases). The CDR3 is 16 residues long. The V end was cut by 4 bases, the J end by 12 bases, with 25 bases between. Per germline, CDR1 SGHVS and CDR2 FNYEAQ. In DNA, the CDR3 is TGTGCCAGCAGCTCCACGGCCGCGGGAAATCCTAGAGGGCAGTTCTTC. Translating it yields CASSSTAAGNPRGQFF.

V gene TRBV27 combines with J gene TRBJ2-7; D unresolved. CDR1 is MNHEY, CDR2 SMNVEV, per germline (reference sequence). The CDR3 spans 13 residues. V was shortened by 0 bases and J by 8 bases, with 11 bases between the two germline ends. The CDR3 protein is CASSLSGSLKQYF. CDR3 coding DNA: TGTGCCAGCAGTTTATCCGGGTCCTTGAAGCAGTACTTC.

Concerning this clone: Other DNA variants within this sample encode the same CDR3. CDR3 loop: CASSLGHLNTEAFF. The CDR3 region has the DNA TGCGCCAGCAGCTTGGGGCACCTGAACACTGAAGCTTTCTTT. The chain couples TRBV5-1 to TRBJ1-1; D remains ambiguous. Germline CDR1 SGHRS, CDR2 YFSETQ. V was cut by 0 bases and J by 0 bases, with 6 bases left in between. The CDR3 loop spans 14 amino acids.

The CDR3: CASSLRGVNKNTEAFF. The CDR3 nucleotides are TGTGCCAGCAGCTTACGGGGTGTGAATAAGAACACTGAAGCTTTCTTT. J is TRBJ1-1 and V is TRBV7-3; no reliable D call. The CDR3 is made up of 16 amino acids. V was shortened by 2 bases and J by 1 base, with 14 bases between the two germline ends. Germline V CDR1 and CDR2: SGHTA, FQGTGA.

The rearrangement uses TRBV7-8 and TRBJ2-7; 8 bases are a match to TRBD1. The CDR3 totals 18 residues. Trimming took 0 bases from V and 4 from J; bases not matched to a gene: 14. Germline V gene data show CDR1 as SGHVS and CDR2 as FQNEAQ. CDR3 sequence: CASSLAPAGQGVLYEQYF. CDR3 nucleotide sequence: TGTGCCAGCAGCTTAGCCCCGGCTGGACAGGGAGTCCTTTACGAGCAGTACTTC.

This chain links TRBV24-1 with TRBJ2-1; 8 bases are a match to TRBD2. The CDR3 totals 15 residues. Trimming took 4 bases from V and 5 from J; bases not matched to a gene: 6. In germline, CDR1 is KGHDR, CDR2 SFDVKD. CDR3 coding DNA: TGTGCCACCAGTGACATGGGACTAGTGAACAATGAGCAGTTCTTC. Its protein is CATSDMGLVNNEQFF.

V is TRBV6-5 and J is TRBJ2-1; D is possibly TRBD2 (6 bases). Germline lookup yields CDR1 MNHEY and CDR2 SVGAGI. Deletions cut 5 bases from V and 6 bases from J, with 17 bases between. The CDR3 is 15 residues long. This CDR3 is CASSPTETSSNEQFF. In DNA form, the CDR3 reads TGTGCCAGCAGTCCTACCGAGACTAGTTCCAATGAGCAGTTCTTC.